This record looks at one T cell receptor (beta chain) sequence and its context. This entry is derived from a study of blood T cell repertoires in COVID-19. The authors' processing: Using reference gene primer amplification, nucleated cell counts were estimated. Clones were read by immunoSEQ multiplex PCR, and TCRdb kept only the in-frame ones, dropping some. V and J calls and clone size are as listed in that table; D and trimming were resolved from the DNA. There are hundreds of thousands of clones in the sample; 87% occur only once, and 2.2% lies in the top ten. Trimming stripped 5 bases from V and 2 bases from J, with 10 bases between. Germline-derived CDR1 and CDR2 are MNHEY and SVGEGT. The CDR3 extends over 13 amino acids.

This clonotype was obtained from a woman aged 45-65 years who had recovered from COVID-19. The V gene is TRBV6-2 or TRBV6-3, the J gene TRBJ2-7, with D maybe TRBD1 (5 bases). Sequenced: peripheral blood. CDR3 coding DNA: TGTGCCAGCAGTCTTTACAGGACCTACGAGCAGTACTTC. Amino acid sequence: CASSLYRTYEQYF.